One and the same sample provided the 14 T cell receptor beta chains below, sequenced in a study of T cell changes during pregnancy in multiple sclerosis. Only in-frame clones appear in the TCRdb table, and some are missing; sequencing was by immunoSEQ multiplex PCR. This table holds 84,000 or so clones, 94% found once. The source was peripheral blood, collected in the third trimester of pregnancy. These receptors were collected from a female donor with multiple sclerosis, enrolled in a pregnancy study.

V is TRBV5-8 and J is TRBJ2-7; TRBD1 aligns across 8 bases. The germline CDR1 and CDR2 sequences are SGHTS and YDEGEE. V dropped 5 bases and J dropped 3; count of bases not matched to a gene: 10. CDR3 size: 15 residues. The CDR3 region is CASSSGQVEGYEQYF. The DNA of the CDR3 is TGTGCCAGCAGTTCGGGACAGGTAGAGGGCTACGAGCAGTACTTC.

This chain joins TRBV6-1 and TRBJ1-1; the D gene is possibly TRBD1 (6 bases). The CDR3 has 14 amino acids. Germline CDR1 reads MNHNS; CDR2 reads SASEGT. Trimming removed 2 bases from V and 6 bases from J, with 13 bases in between. The CDR3 DNA follows: TGTGCCAGCAGTGAAAGGGGTGGACAGTCTGAAGCTTTCTTT. Protein: CASSERGGQSEAFF.

The chain joins TRBV7-2 to TRBJ2-7, with 12 bases fitting TRBD2. Germline values: CDR1 SGHTA, CDR2 FQGNSA. The CDR3 spans 17 residues. Losses at the gene ends were 4 bases for V and 2 bases for J; bases not matched to a gene: 9. The DNA for the CDR3 is TGTGCCAGCAGCTCGTTCAGGGGGACTAGCGGGCCCTACGAGCAGTACTTC. It translates to CASSSFRGTSGPYEQYF. Supplemented by reference TRBV7-2 and TRBJ2-7, the full variable domain reads GAGVSQSPSNKVTEKGKDVELRCDPISGHTALYWYRQSLGQGLEFLIYFQGNSAPDKSGLPSDRFSAERTGGSVSTLTIQRTQQEDSAVYLCASSSFRGTSGPYEQYFGPGTRLTVT.

This chain uses TRBV4-1 with TRBJ1-4, with 12 bases aligning to TRBD1. Germline V gives CDR1 MGHRA, CDR2 YSYEKL. Trimming removed 1 base from V and 7 bases from J; junction bases left unmatched: 13. CDR3 size: 19 residues. The DNA of the CDR3 is TGCGCCAGCAGCCAAGGGGGACAGGGGGCGATAAGGCTCGGTGAAAAACTGTTTTTT. Translation: CASSQGGQGAIRLGEKLFF.

This clone was recorded a few times. The chain is built from TRBV29-1 and TRBJ1-1, with a weak D call TRBD1 (6 bases). The V gene's germline CDR1 is SQVTM and CDR2 ANQGSEA. V was clipped by 6 bases and J by 4 bases, with 12 bases between them. CDR3 length: 12 residues. CDR3: CSVRGGSTEAFF. The CDR3 DNA follows: TGCAGCGTCAGGGGTGGAAGCACTGAAGCTTTCTTT.

This chain uses TRBV5-1 with TRBJ1-1; 10 bases are shared with TRBD1. J gave up 5 bases and V 4 bases, and 8 bases lay outside the gene matches. This CDR3 is 15 amino acids long. Germline loops: CDR1 SGHRS, CDR2 YFSETQ. The CDR3 loop reads CASSPRDRGYTEAFF. The CDR3 DNA sequence: TGCGCCAGCAGCCCACGGGACAGGGGTTATACTGAAGCTTTCTTT.

V usage is TRBV5-1 and J usage is TRBJ1-4; maybe TRBD1 (6 bases). The CDR3 has 16 amino acids. Germline V gene lookup returns CDR1 SGHRS and CDR2 YFSETQ. V dropped 2 bases and J dropped 12 bases, with 23 bases sitting between them. The CDR3 nucleotides are TGCGCCAGCAGCTTTGAACTGGGGACATTTGATCGGGAACTGTTTTTT. Translating it yields CASSFELGTFDRELFF.

The J gene is TRBJ2-1, the V gene TRBV10-3; 10 nucleotides match TRBD2. The germline CDR1 and CDR2 sequences are ENHRY and SYGVKD. The CDR3 covers 16 residues. J gave up 5 bases and V 6 bases, and 10 bases lay outside the gene matches. Written as DNA, the CDR3 is TGTGCCATCAGGGCTGCTAGCGGGAGAGGGGACAATGAGCAGTTCTTC. This sequence encodes CAIRAASGRGDNEQFF.

CDR3 loop: CASSFGQGRSPLHF. CDR3 sequence (DNA): TGTGCCAGCAGCTTCGGACAGGGGAGGTCACCCCTCCACTTT. This rearrangement joins TRBV5-5 to TRBJ1-6; 9 bases are shared with TRBD1. The CDR3 runs 14 residues. Germline V gene lookup returns CDR1 SGHKS and CDR2 YYEKEE (reference sequence). Germline trimming cut 2 bases from V and 10 bases from J; bases unmatched to any gene: 4.

This clone was detected ten times or more. The chain couples TRBV6-4 to TRBJ1-5; TRBD1 agrees at 10 bases. V was pared by 10 bases and J by 7 bases, with 7 bases of the junction left unmatched. The germline V gene has CDR1 MRHNA and CDR2 SNTAGT. This CDR3 comprises 13 residues. DNA of the CDR3: TGTGCCAATTACCGGGACAGGGGACAGCCCCAGCATTTT. Encoded protein: CANYRDRGQPQHF.

V usage is TRBV19 and J usage is TRBJ2-1; D not resolved. Germline-derived CDR1 and CDR2 are LNHDA and SQIVND (reference sequence). CDR3 length equals 10 residues. Written as DNA, the CDR3 is TGTGCGGCAGGCTACAATGAGCAGTTCTTC. Amino acid sequence: CAAGYNEQFF.

The J gene is TRBJ2-2, the V gene TRBV5-4; TRBD2 agrees at 11 bases. The CDR3 is 19 residues long. V gave up 0 bases and J gave up 4 bases; unmatched junction bases: 11. CDR1 and CDR2 (germline): SGHNT, YYREEE (reference sequence). The CDR3 DNA reads TGTGCCAGCAGCTTGGCCGGGACTAGCGGCCTTGGGGGCACCGGGGAGCTGTTTTTT. Amino acid sequence: CASSLAGTSGLGGTGELFF.

The chain is built from TRBV15 and TRBJ2-1, with a possible D match to TRBD2 (6 bases). V shed 3 bases and J shed 8 bases, with 17 bases lying between them. Germline-derived CDR1 and CDR2 are LNHNV and YYDKDF (reference sequence). The CDR3 loop spans 15 amino acids. The CDR3 sequence is CATSSLSGVMDEQFF. The CDR3 region has the DNA TGTGCCACCAGCAGCCTTAGCGGCGTAATGGATGAGCAGTTCTTC.

The chain uses TRBV5-1 and TRBJ2-7, with D perhaps matching TRBD1 (5 bases). Germline lookup yields CDR1 SGHRS and CDR2 YFSETQ. V was shortened by 0 bases and J by 4 bases, with 11 bases between the two germline ends. This CDR3 has 14 residues. The CDR3 region is CASSLEGAGYEQYF. CDR3 DNA: TGCGCCAGCAGCTTGGAAGGGGCAGGGTACGAGCAGTACTTC.